This TCR beta chain was obtained from a study of human T cells and chemical hapten exposure. Study-wide results and caveats: Compared to controls, expanded TCRs made significantly more large clusters of similar CDR3s.

In its sample, this clonotype was seen a few times. Its matching antigen is unknown. V lost 4 bases and J lost 1, with 13 bases in between. The CDR3 has 15 residues. Germline-derived CDR1 and CDR2 are MDHEN and SYDVKM. TCRdb processed the RACE reads anew with MiXCR; each CDR3 protein has one entry. Found here are some 52,000 distinct CDR3 sequences, roughly 10% of them singletons; the top ten hold over 15%. Time point specified: patch test 3, about 24 weeks after DPC sensitization. The treatment here: therapeutic diphenylcyclopropenone sensitization with weekly scalp DPC. The TCR comes from a woman aged 35 to 49 with alopecia areata. Some clones in this sample may be carry-over from other donors' samples. This chain joins TRBV28 and TRBJ1-2; D remains unclear. The material was whole blood, obtained in connection with sensitization to the hapten diphenylcyclopropenone (DPC). The CDR3 DNA reads as TGTGCCAGCAGTTCCCCGGGATCCAATAACTATGGCTACACCTTC. This encodes CASSSPGSNNYGYTF.